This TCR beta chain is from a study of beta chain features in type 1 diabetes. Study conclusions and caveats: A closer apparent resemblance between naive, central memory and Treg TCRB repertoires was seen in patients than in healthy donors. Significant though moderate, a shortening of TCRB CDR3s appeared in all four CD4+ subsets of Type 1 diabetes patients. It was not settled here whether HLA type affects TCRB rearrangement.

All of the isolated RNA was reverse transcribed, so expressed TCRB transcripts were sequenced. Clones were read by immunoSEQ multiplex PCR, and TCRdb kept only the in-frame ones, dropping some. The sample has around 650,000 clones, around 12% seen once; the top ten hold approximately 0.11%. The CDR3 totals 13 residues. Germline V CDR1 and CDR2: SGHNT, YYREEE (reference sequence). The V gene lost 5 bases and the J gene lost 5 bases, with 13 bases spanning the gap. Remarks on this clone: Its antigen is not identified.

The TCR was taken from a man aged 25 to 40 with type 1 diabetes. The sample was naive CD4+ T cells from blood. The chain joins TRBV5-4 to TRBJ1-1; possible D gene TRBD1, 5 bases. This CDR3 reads CASSRGGRTEAFF. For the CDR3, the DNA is TGTGCCAGCAGTCGTGGGGGGAGGACTGAAGCTTTCTTT.